One sample yielded the 30 T cell receptor beta chains listed below, sequenced in a study of blood T cell repertoires in COVID-19. Clones were sequenced by immunoSEQ multiplex PCR, and TCRdb holds only the in-frame ones, with some missing. The table lists 30,000 to 40,000 clones, 80% to 95% of them singletons, with about 2.2% in the top ten. Sequencing was done on a sample of peripheral blood. All receptors come from a man aged 50 to 59 with active COVID-19.

The DNA for the CDR3 is TGTGCCTGGAGTGGGACAGGGAATTCCTACGAGCAGTACTTC. This translates into CAWSGTGNSYEQYF. The genes are TRBV30 and TRBJ2-7; TRBD1 matches at 8 bases. V shed 1 base and J 1 base; nucleotides not matched to a gene: 3. Germline V gene sequence: CDR1 GTSNPN, CDR2 SVGIG (reference sequence). This CDR3 has 14 amino acids.

The rearrangement joins TRBV2 to TRBJ1-4, with unresolved D. Per the germline V gene, CDR1 is SNHLY and CDR2 is FYNNEI. This CDR3 spans 15 amino acids. Trimming took 0 bases from V and 1 from J, leaving 6 bases between them. In nucleotides, the CDR3 is TGTGCCAGCAGTGAAGCGGGCCGAACTAATGAAAAACTGTTTTTT. Translation gives CASSEAGRTNEKLFF.

The chain joins TRBV18 to TRBJ2-7; 8 positions agree with TRBD2. The CDR3 is 14 residues long. Germline values: CDR1 KGHSH, CDR2 LQKENI. The junction had 2 bases not matched to a gene; V was cut back by 3 bases and J by 1 base. Written as DNA, the CDR3 is TGTGCCAGCTCACCCGGGGGGGGGTCCTACGAGCAGTACTTC. Translation gives CASSPGGGSYEQYF.

This chain joins TRBV18 and TRBJ2-3, with a weak D call TRBD2 (6 bases). The germline gives CDR1 KGHSH, CDR2 LQKENI. The CDR3 has 18 residues. The V end was cut by 3 bases, the J end by 2 bases, with 21 bases between. The chain's CDR3 is CASSPLQDGRGVTDTQYF. In nucleotides, the CDR3 is TGTGCCAGCTCACCTCTCCAGGACGGCCGCGGGGTCACAGATACGCAGTATTTT.

The V gene is TRBV20-1, the J gene TRBJ1-2, with 8 bases identical to TRBD1. Trimming at V came to 3 bases and at J to 8 bases, leaving 5 bases not matched to a gene. Germline V gives CDR1 DFQATT, CDR2 SNEGSKA (reference sequence). The CDR3 is 12 amino acids. DNA of the CDR3: TGCAGTGCTAGTGAACAGGGGGGCGGCTACACCTTC. This codes for CSASEQGGGYTF.

Here the CDR3 reads CAWSVFAQGATNEKLFF. DNA of the CDR3: TGTGCCTGGAGTGTATTTGCACAGGGGGCAACTAATGAAAAACTGTTTTTT. This chain joins TRBV30 and TRBJ1-4, with TRBD1 matching over 8 bases. The V gene's germline CDR1 is GTSNPN and CDR2 SVGIG (reference sequence). The V segment lost 0 bases and the J segment 0 bases; nucleotides outside the gene matches: 6. This CDR3 region has 17 residues.

The V gene is TRBV27, the J gene TRBJ1-1; TRBD1 agrees at 8 bases. Trimming cost V 3 bases and J 1 base; bases outside gene matches: 7. The CDR3 spans 16 residues. Germline V gene data show CDR1 as MNHEY and CDR2 as SMNVEV (reference sequence). As DNA, the CDR3 is TGTGCCAGCAGTTTCGGTCCTGGGACAGGGAACACTGAAGCTTTCTTT. Protein sequence: CASSFGPGTGNTEAFF.

This clone came up once. The chain uses TRBV7-2 and TRBJ2-3; 7 bases line up with TRBD1. The CDR3 extends over 19 amino acids. CDR1 SGHTA and CDR2 FQGNSA come from the germline V gene. V was pared by 4 bases and J by 4 bases, with 20 bases of the junction left unmatched. The CDR3 DNA follows: TGTGCCAGCAGCTCCCCCCGTCAGGGGGTTCCTCGGTGGGCAGATACGCAGTATTTT. It yields the protein CASSSPRQGVPRWADTQYF.

The chain is built from TRBV7-6 and TRBJ2-2; a weak D match, TRBD2 (6 bases). This CDR3 spans 16 amino acids. Trimming left V 1 base short and J 0 bases short, with 9 bases between. Germline CDR1 SGHVS, CDR2 FNYEAQ. The CDR3 here is CASSLVGGTNTGELFF. CDR3 nucleotide sequence: TGTGCCAGCAGCTTAGTTGGGGGGACGAACACCGGGGAGCTGTTTTTT.

The rearrangement links TRBV7-2 to TRBJ1-5, with TRBD1 matching over 7 bases. Looked up from germline, CDR1 is SGHTA and CDR2 is FQGNSA. This CDR3 region has 14 residues. Losses at the gene ends were 4 bases for V and 5 bases for J; bases not matched to a gene: 5. CDR3 residues: CASSSSGGHQPQHF. The CDR3 nucleotides are TGTGCCAGCAGCTCCTCAGGGGGGCATCAGCCCCAGCATTTT.

The chain employs TRBV19 and TRBJ2-2; the match to TRBD2 covers 11 bases. Trimming took 4 bases from V and 1 from J; bases not matched to a gene: 11. Germline V CDR1 and CDR2: LNHDA, SQIVND (reference sequence). The CDR3 contains 19 residues. This CDR3 is CASSTLGRGLAENTGELFF. CDR3 nucleotide sequence: TGTGCCAGTAGTACCCTCGGGCGGGGACTAGCGGAGAACACCGGGGAGCTGTTTTTT.

Only a few counts were recorded for this clone. The genes are TRBV11-2 and TRBJ1-1; tentatively, D is TRBD1 (5 bases). Germline V gives CDR1 SGHAT, CDR2 FQNNGV. Trimming took off 5 bases at V and 4 bases at J, with 8 bases between the two ends. The CDR3 totals 12 residues. The CDR3 DNA is TGTGCCAGCAGCCGAAGGGGCACTGAAGCTTTCTTT. Residues: CASSRRGTEAFF. Combining the CDR3 with reference TRBV11-2 and TRBJ1-1 gives the whole variable domain EAGVAQSPRYKIIEKRQSVAFWCNPISGHATLYWYQQILGQGPKLLIQFQNNGVVDDSQLPKDRFSAERLKGVDSTLKIQPAKLEDSAVYLCASSRRGTEAFFGQGTRLTVV.

The chain links TRBV6-1 to TRBJ1-6; D might be TRBD1 (6 bases). Germline assignment: CDR1 MNHNS and CDR2 SASEGT. V was cut by 4 bases and J by 0 bases, with 10 bases left in between. The CDR3 has 16 amino acids. CDR3 sequence reads: CASSADSGSYNSPLHF. DNA of the CDR3: TGTGCCAGCAGTGCGGACAGTGGCTCCTATAATTCACCCCTCCACTTT.

This rearrangement joins TRBV6-5 to TRBJ1-1; D is unresolved. The CDR3 has 13 amino acids. CDR1 is MNHEY and CDR2 is SVGAGI in the germline V gene. V dropped 2 bases and J dropped 11 bases, with 15 bases sitting between them. The CDR3, as DNA: TGTGCCAGCAGTTACACGAGGGTAGATTGGGCTTTCTTT. Protein product: CASSYTRVDWAFF.

This clone has just one count. The chain joins TRBV5-1 to TRBJ2-1; 8 bases match TRBD1. Germline V gene data show CDR1 as SGHRS and CDR2 as YFSETQ. This CDR3 spans 14 amino acids. V was clipped by 1 base and J by 8 bases; unmatched bases: 5. CDR3: CASSLLQGQDEQFF. The CDR3 DNA follows: TGCGCCAGCAGCTTGCTACAGGGACAGGATGAGCAGTTCTTC.

This rearrangement joins TRBV6-5 to TRBJ1-2, with 8 positions matching TRBD1. The CDR3 totals 14 residues. V shed 4 bases and J 5 bases; nucleotides not matched to a gene: 6. The germline CDR1 and CDR2 sequences are MNHEY and SVGAGI. This CDR3 is CASSWRQGRYGYTF. CDR3 in DNA: TGTGCCAGCAGTTGGCGACAGGGGAGGTATGGCTACACCTTC.

The chain is built from TRBV5-6 and TRBJ1-2; unclear D gene. The CDR3 is 13 residues long. The germline V gene has CDR1 SGHDT and CDR2 YYEEEE. V was shortened by 4 bases and J by 4 bases, with 11 bases between the two germline ends. Here the CDR3 reads CASSRRRLYGYTF. CDR3 nucleotide sequence: TGTGCCAGCAGCCGCCGCAGACTCTATGGCTACACCTTC.

The V call is TRBV5-6, the J call TRBJ1-2; D not certain. Looked up from germline, CDR1 is SGHDT and CDR2 is YYEEEE. This CDR3 contains 14 residues. The ends were cut back, 4 bases at V and 4 bases at J, with 14 bases in the middle. DNA for the CDR3: TGTGCCAGCAGCCAAACCGGGGAAGGCTATGGCTACACCTTC. Protein: CASSQTGEGYGYTF.

The genes are TRBV7-2 and TRBJ1-3, with no clear D. This CDR3 has 15 amino acids. CDR1 is SGHTA and CDR2 is FQGNSA in the germline V gene. Trimming took 0 bases from V and 0 from J, leaving 6 bases between them. CDR3 coding DNA: TGTGCCAGCAGCTTAGCGTCAGTCTCTGGAAACACCATATATTTT. This translates into CASSLASVSGNTIYF.

This chain connects TRBV18 to TRBJ1-1, with D uncertain. V was trimmed by 4 bases and J by 3 bases, leaving 6 bases between them. Germline V CDR1 and CDR2: KGHSH, LQKENI. The CDR3 extends over 12 amino acids. The CDR3 DNA sequence: TGTGCCAGCTCACAAGAGTACACTGAAGCTTTCTTT. Translated: CASSQEYTEAFF.

CDR3 in DNA: TGTGCCAGCAGCCGTACTAATGAAAAACTGTTTTTT. Translation: CASSRTNEKLFF. The V gene is TRBV12-3 or TRBV12-4, the J gene TRBJ1-4, with D uncertain. The CDR3 extends over 12 amino acids. Deletions cut 6 bases from V and 2 bases from J, with 4 bases between.

The chain recombines TRBV29-1 with TRBJ2-1, with TRBD2 matching over 10 bases. The CDR3 consists of 16 residues. J gave up 13 bases and V 0 bases, and 15 bases lay outside the gene matches. Per germline, CDR1 SQVTM and CDR2 ANQGSEA. The CDR3 reads CSVEDRSSGGPFEQFF. For the CDR3, the DNA is TGCAGCGTTGAAGATCGTAGTAGCGGGGGGCCTTTTGAACAGTTCTTC.

This chain links TRBV18 with TRBJ2-6, with D possibly TRBD1 on 6 matching bases. CDR3 length: 18 amino acids. V was trimmed by 1 base and J by 0 bases, leaving 13 bases between them. Per germline, CDR1 KGHSH and CDR2 LQKENI. CDR3 in DNA: TGTGCCAGCTCACCACTAACACAGGGTAGCTCTGGGGCCAACGTCCTGACTTTC. Its protein is CASSPLTQGSSGANVLTF.

The rearrangement uses TRBV13 and TRBJ1-3; D uncertain. Germline loops: CDR1 PRHDT, CDR2 FYEKMQ (reference sequence). This CDR3 spans 12 amino acids. Trimming took off 8 bases at V and 0 bases at J, with 5 bases between the two ends. CDR3 coding DNA: TGTGCCAGCGGGCCCTCTGGAAACACCATATATTTT. Translation gives CASGPSGNTIYF.

Only a few counts were recorded for this clone. V is TRBV18 and J is TRBJ2-7; 7 bases are shared with TRBD1. With 3 bases clipped from V and 0 bases from J, the junction kept 5 bases outside the gene matches. This CDR3 has 15 residues. CDR1 is KGHSH and CDR2 is LQKENI in the germline V gene. DNA for the CDR3: TGTGCCAGCTCACCGATGACAGGGAGCTCCTACGAGCAGTACTTC. It translates to CASSPMTGSSYEQYF.

For the CDR3, the DNA is TGTGCCGGGACCCCCGGGGGGTCTGGGGCCAACGTCCTGACTTTC. Encoded protein: CAGTPGGSGANVLTF. The chain couples TRBV2 to TRBJ2-6, with 7 nucleotides matching TRBD2. CDR3 length equals 15 residues. Germline-derived CDR1 and CDR2 are SNHLY and FYNNEI. With V trimmed by 11 bases and J by 1 base, 8 bases remained unmatched.

The J gene is TRBJ1-3, the V gene TRBV5-1, with D maybe TRBD1 (6 bases). The V end lost 2 bases, the J end lost 0 bases, and 9 bases lay between the germline ends. The V gene's germline CDR1 is SGHRS and CDR2 YFSETQ. The CDR3 is 15 amino acids. CDR3 sequence (DNA): TGCGCCAGCAGCTTAGGACAGAGCTCTGGAAACACCATATATTTT. Amino acid sequence: CASSLGQSSGNTIYF.

The genes are TRBV27 and TRBJ1-1, with D unresolved. CDR3 size: 18 residues. The V gene lost 6 bases and the J gene lost 4 bases, with 27 bases spanning the gap. Germline lookup yields CDR1 MNHEY and CDR2 SMNVEV (reference sequence). The chain's CDR3 is CASRESYFTGKVGTEAFF. The CDR3 DNA reads TGTGCCAGCAGAGAATCCTATTTCACGGGGAAGGTGGGCACTGAAGCTTTCTTT.

This chain's CDR3 is CASSGTRVGLSGNTIYF. For the CDR3, the DNA is TGTGCCAGCAGTGGAACCCGAGTGGGGCTGTCTGGAAACACCATATATTTT. The chain carries TRBV2 and TRBJ1-3, with D tentatively TRBD1 (5 bases). The CDR3 loop spans 17 amino acids. V dropped 4 bases and J dropped 1 base, with 17 bases sitting between them. CDR1 SNHLY and CDR2 FYNNEI come from the germline V gene.

V usage is TRBV5-4 and J usage is TRBJ1-4; the D is unclear. V lost 4 bases, J lost 8 bases, and 18 bases lay in between. CDR1 and CDR2 from the germline V gene are SGHNT and YYREEE (reference sequence). The CDR3 is 15 residues long. CDR3 nucleotides: TGTGCCAGCAGCCATCGAGAGGGCCCGGCGGAAAAACTGTTTTTT. Translation: CASSHREGPAEKLFF.